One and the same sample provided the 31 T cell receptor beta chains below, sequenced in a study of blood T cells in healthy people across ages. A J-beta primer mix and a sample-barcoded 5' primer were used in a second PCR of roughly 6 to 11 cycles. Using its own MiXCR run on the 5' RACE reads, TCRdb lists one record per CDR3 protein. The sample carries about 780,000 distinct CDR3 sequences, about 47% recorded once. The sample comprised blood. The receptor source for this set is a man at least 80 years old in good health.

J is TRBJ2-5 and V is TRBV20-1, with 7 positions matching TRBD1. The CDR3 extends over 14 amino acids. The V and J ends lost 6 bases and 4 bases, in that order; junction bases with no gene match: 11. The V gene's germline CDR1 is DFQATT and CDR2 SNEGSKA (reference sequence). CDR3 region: CSAAKGQKRETQYF. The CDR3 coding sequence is TGCAGTGCAGCAAAGGGACAGAAGAGAGAGACCCAGTACTTC.

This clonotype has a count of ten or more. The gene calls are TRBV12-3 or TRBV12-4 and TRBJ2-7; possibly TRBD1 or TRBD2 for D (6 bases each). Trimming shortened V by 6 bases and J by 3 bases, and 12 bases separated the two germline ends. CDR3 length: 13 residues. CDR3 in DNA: TGTGCCAGCAGGGGAGGACAGCTCTACGAGCAGTACTTC. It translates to CASRGGQLYEQYF.

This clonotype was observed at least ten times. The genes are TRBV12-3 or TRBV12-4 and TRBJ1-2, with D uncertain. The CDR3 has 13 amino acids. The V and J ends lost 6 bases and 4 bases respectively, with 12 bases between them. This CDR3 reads CASRGEGPYGYTF. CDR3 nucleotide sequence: TGTGCCAGCAGGGGCGAGGGCCCCTATGGCTACACCTTC.

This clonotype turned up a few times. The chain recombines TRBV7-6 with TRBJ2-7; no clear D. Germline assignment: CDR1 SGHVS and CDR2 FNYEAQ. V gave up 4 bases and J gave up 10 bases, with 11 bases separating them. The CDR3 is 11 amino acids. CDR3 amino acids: CASSSESPQYF. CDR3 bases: TGTGCCAGCAGCTCCGAGTCCCCCCAGTACTTC.

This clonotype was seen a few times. This CDR3 is CASSQEPPAGVPNEQFF. In DNA, the CDR3 is TGCGCCAGCAGCCAAGAACCCCCAGCGGGAGTACCCAATGAGCAGTTCTTC. The rearrangement uses TRBV4-1 and TRBJ2-1; TRBD2 agrees at 8 bases. CDR1 and CDR2 from the germline V gene are MGHRA and YSYEKL. The CDR3 length is 17 residues. V was pared by 0 bases and J by 6 bases, with 10 bases of the junction left unmatched.

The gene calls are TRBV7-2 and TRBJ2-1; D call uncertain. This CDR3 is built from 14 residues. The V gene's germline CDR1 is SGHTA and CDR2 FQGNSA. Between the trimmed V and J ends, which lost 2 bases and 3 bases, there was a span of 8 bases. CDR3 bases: TGTGCCAGCAGCTTAATGATCAGCTACAATGAGCAGTTCTTC. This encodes CASSLMISYNEQFF.

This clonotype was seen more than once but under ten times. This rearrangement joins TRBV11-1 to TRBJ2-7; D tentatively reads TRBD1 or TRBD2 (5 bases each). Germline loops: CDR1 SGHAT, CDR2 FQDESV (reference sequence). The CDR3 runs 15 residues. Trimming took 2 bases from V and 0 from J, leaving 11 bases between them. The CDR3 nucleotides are TGTGCCAGCAGCTTAAACCCAGGGAGCTCCTACGAGCAGTACTTC. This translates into CASSLNPGSSYEQYF. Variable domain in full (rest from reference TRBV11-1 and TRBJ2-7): EAEVAQSPRYKITEKSQAVAFWCDPISGHATLYWYRQILGQGPELLVQFQDESVVDDSQLPKDRFSAERLKGVDSTLKIQPAELGDSAMYLCASSLNPGSSYEQYFGPGTRLTVT.

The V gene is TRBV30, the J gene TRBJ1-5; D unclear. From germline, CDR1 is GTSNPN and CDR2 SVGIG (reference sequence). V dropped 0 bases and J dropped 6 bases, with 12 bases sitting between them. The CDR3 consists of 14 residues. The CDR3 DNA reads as TGTGCCTGGAGTGTAGCCCCTGAAGGTCAGCCCCAGCATTTT. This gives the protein CAWSVAPEGQPQHF.

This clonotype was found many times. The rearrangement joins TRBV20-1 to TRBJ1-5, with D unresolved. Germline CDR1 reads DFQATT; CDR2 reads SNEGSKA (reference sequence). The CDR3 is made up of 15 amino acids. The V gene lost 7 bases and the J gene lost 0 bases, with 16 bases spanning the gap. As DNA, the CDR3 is TGCAGTGGAGTGGACGGGTCATATAGCAATCAGCCCCAGCATTTT. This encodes CSGVDGSYSNQPQHF.

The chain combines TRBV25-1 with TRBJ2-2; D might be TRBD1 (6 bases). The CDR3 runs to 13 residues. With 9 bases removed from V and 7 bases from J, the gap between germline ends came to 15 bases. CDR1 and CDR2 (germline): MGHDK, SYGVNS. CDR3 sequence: CASLNQGNGELFF. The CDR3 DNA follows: TGTGCCAGTCTTAATCAGGGGAACGGGGAGCTGTTTTTT.

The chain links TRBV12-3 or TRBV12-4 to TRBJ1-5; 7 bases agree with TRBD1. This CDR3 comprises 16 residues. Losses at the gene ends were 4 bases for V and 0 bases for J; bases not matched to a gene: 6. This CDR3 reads CASSSGTDYSNQPQHF. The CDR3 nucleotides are TGTGCCAGCAGTTCGGGGACAGATTATAGCAATCAGCCCCAGCATTTT.

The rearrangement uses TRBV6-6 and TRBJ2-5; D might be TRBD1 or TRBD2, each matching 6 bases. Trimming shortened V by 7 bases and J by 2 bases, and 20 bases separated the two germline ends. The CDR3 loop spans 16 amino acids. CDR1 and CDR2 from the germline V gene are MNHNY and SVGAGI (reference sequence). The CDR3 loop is CASTTSFQGRQETQYF. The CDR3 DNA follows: TGTGCCAGCACCACCAGTTTTCAGGGGAGGCAAGAGACCCAGTACTTC.

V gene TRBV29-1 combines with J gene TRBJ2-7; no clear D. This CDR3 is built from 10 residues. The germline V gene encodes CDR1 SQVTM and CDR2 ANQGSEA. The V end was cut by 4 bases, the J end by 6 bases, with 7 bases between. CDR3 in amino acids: CSVGECEQYF. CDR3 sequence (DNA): TGCAGCGTTGGAGAGTGCGAGCAGTACTTC.

CDR3 coding DNA: TGTGCCAGCGAAGGGGCAGGGGCCCCTGGAAACACCATATATTTT. Residues: CASEGAGAPGNTIYF. The rearrangement joins TRBV21-1 to TRBJ1-3; the D call in the table, TRBD1, was not verified against the DNA. TRBV21-1 is classified as a pseudogene. The CDR3 runs to 15 residues.

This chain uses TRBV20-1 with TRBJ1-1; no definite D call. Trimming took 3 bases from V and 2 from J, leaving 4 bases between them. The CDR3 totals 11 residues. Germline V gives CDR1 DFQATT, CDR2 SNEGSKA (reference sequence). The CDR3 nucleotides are TGCAGTGCTAGTTCAAACACTGAAGCTTTCTTT. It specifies CSASSNTEAFF.

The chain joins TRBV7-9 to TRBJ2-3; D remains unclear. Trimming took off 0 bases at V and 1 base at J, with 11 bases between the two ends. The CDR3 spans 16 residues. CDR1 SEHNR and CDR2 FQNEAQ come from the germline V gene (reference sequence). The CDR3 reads CASSLALSSRTDTQYF. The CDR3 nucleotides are TGTGCCAGCAGCTTAGCCTTGTCCTCTCGCACAGATACGCAGTATTTT.

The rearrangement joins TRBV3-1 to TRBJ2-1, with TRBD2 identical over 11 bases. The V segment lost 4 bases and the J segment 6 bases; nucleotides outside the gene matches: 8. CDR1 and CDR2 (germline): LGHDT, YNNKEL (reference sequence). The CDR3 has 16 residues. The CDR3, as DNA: TGTGCCAGCAGCCGCACACTAGCGGGAGTTTTCAATGAGCAGTTCTTC. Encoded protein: CASSRTLAGVFNEQFF.

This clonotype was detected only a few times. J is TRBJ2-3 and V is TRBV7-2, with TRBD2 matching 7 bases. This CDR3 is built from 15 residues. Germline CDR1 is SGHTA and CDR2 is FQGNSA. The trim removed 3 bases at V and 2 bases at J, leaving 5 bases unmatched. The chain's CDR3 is CASSLGGRVTDTQYF. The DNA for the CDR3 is TGTGCCAGCAGCTTGGGCGGGAGAGTCACAGATACGCAGTATTTT.

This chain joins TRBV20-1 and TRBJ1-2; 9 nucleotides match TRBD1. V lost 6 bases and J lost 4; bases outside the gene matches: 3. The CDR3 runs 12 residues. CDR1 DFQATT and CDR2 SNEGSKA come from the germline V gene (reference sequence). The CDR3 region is CSARDRAYGYTF. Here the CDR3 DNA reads TGCAGTGCCCGGGACAGGGCCTATGGCTACACCTTC.

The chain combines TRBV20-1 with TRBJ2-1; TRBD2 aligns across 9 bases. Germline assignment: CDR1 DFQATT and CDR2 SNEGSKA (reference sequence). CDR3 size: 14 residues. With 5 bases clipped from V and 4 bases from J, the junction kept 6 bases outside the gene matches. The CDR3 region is CSAALAGQYNEQFF. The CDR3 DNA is TGCAGTGCTGCACTAGCGGGCCAATACAATGAGCAGTTCTTC.

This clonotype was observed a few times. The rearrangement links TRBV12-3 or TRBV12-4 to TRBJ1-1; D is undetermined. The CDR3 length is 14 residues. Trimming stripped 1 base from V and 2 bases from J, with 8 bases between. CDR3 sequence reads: CASSLEQINTEAFF. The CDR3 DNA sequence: TGTGCCAGCAGTTTAGAACAGATAAACACTGAAGCTTTCTTT.

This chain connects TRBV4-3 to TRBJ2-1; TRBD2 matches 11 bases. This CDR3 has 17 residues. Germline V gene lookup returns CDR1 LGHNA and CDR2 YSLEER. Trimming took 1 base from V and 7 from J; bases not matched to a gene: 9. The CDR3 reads CASSQVIAGGRGNEQFF. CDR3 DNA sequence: TGCGCCAGCAGCCAAGTAATAGCGGGAGGGCGTGGGAATGAGCAGTTCTTC.

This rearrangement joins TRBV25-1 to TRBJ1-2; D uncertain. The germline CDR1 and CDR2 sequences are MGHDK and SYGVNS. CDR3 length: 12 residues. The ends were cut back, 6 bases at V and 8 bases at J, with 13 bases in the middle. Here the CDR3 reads CASRGRPRGYTF. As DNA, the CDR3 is TGTGCCAGCAGGGGGAGGCCTAGGGGCTACACCTTC.

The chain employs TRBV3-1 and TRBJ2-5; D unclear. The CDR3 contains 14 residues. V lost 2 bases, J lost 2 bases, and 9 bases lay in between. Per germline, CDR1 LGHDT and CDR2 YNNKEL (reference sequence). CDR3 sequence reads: CASSQYATQETQYF. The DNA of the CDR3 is TGTGCCAGCAGCCAATACGCGACACAAGAGACCCAGTACTTC.

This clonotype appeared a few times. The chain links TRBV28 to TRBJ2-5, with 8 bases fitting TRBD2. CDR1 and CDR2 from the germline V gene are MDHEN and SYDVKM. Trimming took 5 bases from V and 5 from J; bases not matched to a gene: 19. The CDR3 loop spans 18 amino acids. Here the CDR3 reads CASSPLIGASGFDETQYF. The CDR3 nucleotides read TGTGCCAGCAGTCCCTTGATTGGGGCTAGCGGGTTTGATGAGACCCAGTACTTC.

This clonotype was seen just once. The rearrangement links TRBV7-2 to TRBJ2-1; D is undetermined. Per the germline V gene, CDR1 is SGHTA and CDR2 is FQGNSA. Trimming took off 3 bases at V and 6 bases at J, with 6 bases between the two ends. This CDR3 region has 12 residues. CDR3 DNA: TGTGCCAGCAGCTTCGACTCCAATGAGCAGTTCTTC. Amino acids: CASSFDSNEQFF.

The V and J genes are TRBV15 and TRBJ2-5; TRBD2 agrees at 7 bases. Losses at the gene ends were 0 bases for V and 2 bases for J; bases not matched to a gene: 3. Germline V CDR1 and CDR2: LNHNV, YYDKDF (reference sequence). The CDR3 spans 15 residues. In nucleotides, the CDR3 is TGTGCCACCAGCAGAGATGGGGGGGGTCAAGAGACCCAGTACTTC. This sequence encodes CATSRDGGGQETQYF.

The CDR3 DNA sequence: TGCGCCAGCAGCACTAGGACTAGCGGGGGGCAAGAGACCCAGTACTTC. This gives the protein CASSTRTSGGQETQYF. The chain is built from TRBV5-1 and TRBJ2-5; 14 bases are shared with TRBD2. Germline V gene data show CDR1 as SGHRS and CDR2 as YFSETQ. V gave up 4 bases and J gave up 2 bases; unmatched junction bases: 4. This CDR3 region has 16 residues.

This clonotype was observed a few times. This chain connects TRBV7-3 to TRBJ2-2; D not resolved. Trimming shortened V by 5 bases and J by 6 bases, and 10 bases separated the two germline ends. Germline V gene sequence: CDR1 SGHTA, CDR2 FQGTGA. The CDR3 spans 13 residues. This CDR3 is CASSPLVSGELFF. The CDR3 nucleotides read TGTGCCAGCAGCCCCCTAGTCTCCGGGGAGCTGTTTTTT.

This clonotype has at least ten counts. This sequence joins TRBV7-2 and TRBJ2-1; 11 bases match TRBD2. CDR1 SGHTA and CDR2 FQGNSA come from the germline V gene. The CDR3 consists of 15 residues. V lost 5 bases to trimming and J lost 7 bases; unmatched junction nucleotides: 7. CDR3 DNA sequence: TGTGCCAGCAGCCCTGGGGCTAGCGGGAGGAATGAGCAGTTCTTC. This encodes CASSPGASGRNEQFF. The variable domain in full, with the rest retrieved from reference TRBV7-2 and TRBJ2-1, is GAGVSQSPSNKVTEKGKDVELRCDPISGHTALYWYRQSLGQGLEFLIYFQGNSAPDKSGLPSDRFSAERTGGSVSTLTIQRTQQEDSAVYLCASSPGASGRNEQFFGPGTRLTVL.

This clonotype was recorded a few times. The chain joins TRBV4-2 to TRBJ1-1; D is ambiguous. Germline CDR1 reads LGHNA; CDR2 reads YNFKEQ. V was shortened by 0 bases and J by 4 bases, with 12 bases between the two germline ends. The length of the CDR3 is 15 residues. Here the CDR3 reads CASSQEVREATEAFF. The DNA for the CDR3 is TGTGCCAGCAGCCAAGAGGTTAGGGAGGCCACTGAAGCTTTCTTT.